The clone carrying this T cell receptor beta chain was recorded a few times. Its antigen is not identified. TCRB transcripts that were expressed got sequenced, as all of the isolated RNA had been reverse transcribed. Assay used: immunoSEQ multiplex PCR; TCRdb lists only in-frame clones, some missing. The data hold some 370,000 clones, with over 8.5% observed a single time. This entry is derived from a study of beta chain features in type 1 diabetes. General study findings and limits: Among all four CD4+ subsets, Type 1 diabetes patients had TCRB CDR3s that were moderately but significantly shorter.

It was one heparinised blood draw, averaging about 0.12 L, that each donor gave. A sort by CD45RO/CCR7/CD25/CD127/CD95/CD27 yielded CD4+ naive, central memory, regulatory and stem cell-like memory cells. Material for sequencing was central memory CD4+ T cells from blood. The TCR was taken from a man aged 25 to 45 with type 1 diabetes.

For the CDR3, the DNA is TGCGCCAGCAGCGGGACTAGCGGGAGCGGTCGGGGTGAGCAGTTCTTC. Translation: CASSGTSGSGRGEQFF. The genes are TRBV5-1 and TRBJ2-1, with 14 bases that match TRBD2. The CDR3 runs to 16 residues. Per germline, CDR1 SGHRS and CDR2 YFSETQ. Trimming took 4 bases from V and 9 from J; bases not matched to a gene: 9.